This T cell receptor (beta chain) was found in a study of T cells in Graves' hyperthyroidism and ophthalmopathy. Whole-study results and caveats: Stable hyperthyroidism was told apart from ophthalmopathy by a model built on 13 V-J features. Blood also contained most expanded thyroid clonotypes above 0.001.

In germline, CDR1 is MNHNS, CDR2 SASEGT. J was trimmed by 8 bases and V by 6 bases; bases with no gene match: 11. CDR3 length equals 16 residues. Amplification targeted TCR beta CDR3 regions from RNA transcripts. An initial round of RT-PCR targeting the TCR CDR3 relied on the HTBI primer set. Using its own MiXCR run on the multiplex PCR reads, TCRdb lists one record per CDR3 protein. The data show approximately 610,000 distinct CDR3 sequences, around 17% seen once. There are a few counts of this clonotype. The target antigen is unknown. Clinical symptoms, serum thyroxine and TRAb, thyroid ultrasound and orbital computed tomography were used for the diagnoses.

The source material was blood. The chain joins TRBV6-1 to TRBJ2-1, with 12 nucleotides matching TRBD2. The clonotype was recovered from a woman aged 18 to 35 with Graves' hyperthyroidism. The CDR3: CASSRELAGGRHEQFF. The CDR3 nucleotides are TGTGCCAGCAGCCGGGAGCTAGCGGGAGGGCGTCATGAGCAGTTCTTC.